One and the same sample provided the 18 T cell receptor beta chains below, sequenced in a study of T cell changes during pregnancy in multiple sclerosis. Clones were read by immunoSEQ multiplex PCR, and TCRdb kept only the in-frame ones, dropping some. The sample lists tens of thousands of clones, about 89% occurring once. The sequences come from CD4+ T cells from peripheral blood mononuclear cells, collected in the third trimester of pregnancy. Receptor source: a female donor in good health, enrolled as a control in a pregnancy study.

V and J are TRBV19 and TRBJ1-5; 7 nucleotides agree with TRBD1. Germline V lookup: CDR1 LNHDA, CDR2 SQIVND (reference sequence). There are 16 residues in the CDR3. The trim removed 9 bases at V and 0 bases at J, leaving 11 bases unmatched. Here the CDR3 reads CASQTGSVRSNQPQHF. Here the CDR3 DNA reads TGTGCCAGCCAGACAGGGTCTGTCCGTAGCAATCAGCCCCAGCATTTT. The full variable domain, completed using reference TRBV19 and TRBJ1-5, is DGGITQSPKYLFRKEGQNVTLSCEQNLNHDAMYWYRQDPGQGLRLIYYSQIVNDFQKGDIAEGYSVSREKKESFPLTVTSAQKNPTAFYLCASQTGSVRSNQPQHFGDGTRLSIL.

This clone was found once. The rearrangement links TRBV19 to TRBJ2-1; unclear D gene. CDR1 is LNHDA and CDR2 is SQIVND in the germline V gene (reference sequence). The CDR3 is 13 amino acids. V dropped 5 bases and J dropped 10 bases, with 15 bases sitting between them. CDR3 in DNA: TGTGCCAGTAGTGAGGCCCGCCTTGAGGAGCAGTTCTTC. Its translation is CASSEARLEEQFF.

This clone was observed once. The chain has TRBV10-3 and TRBJ1-6; 8 positions agree with TRBD1. The CDR3 runs to 16 residues. V was clipped by 4 bases and J by 8 bases; unmatched bases: 10. Germline V gene lookup returns CDR1 ENHRY and CDR2 SYGVKD. CDR3 in amino acids: CAISAENRGMDSPLHF. The CDR3 DNA sequence: TGTGCCATCAGTGCAGAGAACAGGGGGATGGATTCACCCCTCCACTTT.

The rearrangement links TRBV7-9 to TRBJ2-7; TRBD1 matches 7 bases. Unmatched junction bases numbered 7, after V lost 4 bases and J lost 4 bases. Germline lookup yields CDR1 SEHNR and CDR2 FQNEAQ (reference sequence). This CDR3 is 14 amino acids long. CDR3 nucleotide sequence: TGTGCCAGCAGCTCCACAGGGGTGAGGTACGAGCAGTACTTC. The encoded protein is CASSSTGVRYEQYF.

The chain has TRBV7-8 and TRBJ2-5; the match to TRBD2 covers 7 bases. This CDR3 has 15 residues. With V trimmed by 1 base and J by 3 bases, 5 bases remained unmatched. CDR1 and CDR2 from the germline V gene are SGHVS and FQNEAQ. This chain's CDR3 is CASSLGRLAEETQYF. The CDR3, as DNA: TGTGCCAGCAGCTTAGGCAGACTAGCAGAAGAGACCCAGTACTTC.

V and J are TRBV19 and TRBJ1-2, with D possibly matching TRBD1 (5 bases). This CDR3 is 17 amino acids long. Germline V lookup: CDR1 LNHDA, CDR2 SQIVND (reference sequence). V was shortened by 7 bases and J by 1 base, with 22 bases between the two germline ends. CDR3 nucleotide sequence: TGTGCCAGTACCGACACCCGCCGCAGGGAGGATAACTATGGCTACACCTTC. Encoded protein: CASTDTRRREDNYGYTF.

The chain links TRBV29-1 to TRBJ2-7; D unclear. Germline V gene data show CDR1 as SQVTM and CDR2 as ANQGSEA. This CDR3 has 13 amino acids. V gave up 4 bases and J gave up 5 bases, with 15 bases separating them. The CDR3: CSVASPHAHEQYF. The CDR3 region has the DNA TGCAGCGTTGCGAGCCCCCACGCCCACGAGCAGTACTTC.

This clone was seen a single time. The chain uses TRBV5-1 and TRBJ1-2; a weak D match, TRBD1 (5 bases). V lost 2 bases to trimming and J lost 3 bases, with 17 bases between them. This CDR3 has 16 residues. Germline V gene sequence: CDR1 SGHRS, CDR2 YFSETQ. CDR3: CASSFSHDPGDYGYTF. The CDR3 nucleotides are TGCGCCAGCAGCTTTAGTCACGACCCGGGGGACTATGGCTACACCTTC. The variable domain in full, completed from reference TRBV5-1 and TRBJ1-2, reads KAGVTQTPRYLIKTRGQQVTLSCSPISGHRSVSWYQQTPGQGLQFLFEYFSETQRNKGNFPGRFSGRQFSNSRSEMNVSTLELGDSALYLCASSFSHDPGDYGYTFGSGTRLTVV.

The chain employs TRBV30 and TRBJ2-7; no clear D. The CDR3 length is 12 residues. V was trimmed by 1 base and J by 2 bases, leaving 6 bases between them. CDR1 is GTSNPN, CDR2 SVGIG, per germline (reference sequence). CDR3 bases: TGTGCCTGGAGTGGCGGAGCCTACGAGCAGTACTTC. Its protein is CAWSGGAYEQYF.

The chain couples TRBV9 to TRBJ1-4; D unclear. Trimming pared 0 bases from V and 7 bases from J, leaving 7 bases between. The germline CDR1 and CDR2 sequences are SGDLS and YYNGEE. This CDR3 is 13 amino acids long. The CDR3 region is CASSVAVGEKLFF. In DNA form, the CDR3 reads TGTGCCAGCAGCGTAGCAGTTGGTGAAAAACTGTTTTTT.

This rearrangement joins TRBV9 to TRBJ1-4; D ambiguous. CDR3 length: 14 residues. V lost 4 bases and J lost 0, with 7 bases in between. The germline V gene encodes CDR1 SGDLS and CDR2 YYNGEE. In DNA form, the CDR3 reads TGTGCCAGCAGCCCGGGATCAACTAATGAAAAACTGTTTTTT. This translates into CASSPGSTNEKLFF.

This clone was found a few times. The chain has TRBV19 and TRBJ1-5; D call uncertain. V lost 5 bases and J lost 4, with 15 bases in between. This CDR3 spans 15 amino acids. From germline, CDR1 is LNHDA and CDR2 SQIVND (reference sequence). The CDR3 reads CASSFRTGGNQPQHF. CDR3 in DNA: TGTGCCAGTAGTTTCCGGACGGGAGGGAATCAGCCCCAGCATTTT.

The rearrangement links TRBV6-5 to TRBJ1-2; 9 nucleotides agree with TRBD1. V shed 0 bases and J 5 bases; nucleotides not matched to a gene: 4. The CDR3 contains 15 residues. Germline assignment: CDR1 MNHEY and CDR2 SVGAGI. Here the CDR3 reads CASSYSQGASYGYTF. CDR3 DNA sequence: TGTGCCAGCAGTTACTCACAGGGGGCATCATATGGCTACACCTTC.

The chain uses TRBV5-4 and TRBJ2-1; TRBD2 agrees at 9 bases. There are 16 residues in the CDR3. The V gene's germline CDR1 is SGHNT and CDR2 YYREEE (reference sequence). After removal of 0 bases from V and 1 base from J, the junction contained 2 bases not matched to a gene. CDR3 in amino acids: CASSLDGLASYNEQFF. CDR3 DNA sequence: TGTGCCAGCAGCTTGGACGGACTAGCGTCCTACAATGAGCAGTTCTTC.

The genes are TRBV4-3 and TRBJ1-2, with 7 bases that match TRBD1. CDR3 length: 15 amino acids. Trimming at V came to 1 base and at J to 6 bases, leaving 8 bases not matched to a gene. Germline CDR1 is LGHNA and CDR2 is YSLEER. The CDR3 region is CASSQGDRDSHGYTF. The CDR3, as DNA: TGCGCCAGCAGCCAAGGCGACAGGGATAGTCATGGCTACACCTTC.

This chain connects TRBV7-8 to TRBJ2-3; possible D gene TRBD2, 6 bases. This CDR3 region has 14 residues. V shed 10 bases and J shed 0 bases, with 14 bases lying between them. CDR1 SGHVS and CDR2 FQNEAQ come from the germline V gene. The CDR3 is CAIRRRGSTDTQYF. For the CDR3, the DNA is TGTGCCATCCGGCGGAGGGGTAGCACAGATACGCAGTATTTT.

This chain links TRBV6-4 with TRBJ1-1; TRBD1 matches 7 bases. Per the germline V gene, CDR1 is MRHNA and CDR2 is SNTAGT. The CDR3 consists of 16 residues. V dropped 2 bases and J dropped 0; count of bases not matched to a gene: 6. DNA of the CDR3: TGTGCCAGCAGTGACCGAGGGACAGACCTGAACACTGAAGCTTTCTTT. Encoded protein: CASSDRGTDLNTEAFF.

The chain carries TRBV2 and TRBJ2-7; D possibly corresponds to TRBD2 (5 bases). The CDR3 is 13 amino acids. V lost 4 bases and J lost 9, with 16 bases in between. Germline V gene lookup returns CDR1 SNHLY and CDR2 FYNNEI. CDR3 DNA sequence: TGTGCCAGCAGTGCCCACCCTCTCGAGGGGCAGTACTTC. Protein product: CASSAHPLEGQYF. The full variable domain, in which reference TRBV2 and TRBJ2-7 provide the parts outside the CDR3, is EPEVTQTPSHQVTQMGQEVILRCVPISNHLYFYWYRQILGQKVEFLVSFYNNEISEKSEIFDDQFSVERPDGSNFTLKIRSTKLEDSAMYFCASSAHPLEGQYFGPGTRLTVT.